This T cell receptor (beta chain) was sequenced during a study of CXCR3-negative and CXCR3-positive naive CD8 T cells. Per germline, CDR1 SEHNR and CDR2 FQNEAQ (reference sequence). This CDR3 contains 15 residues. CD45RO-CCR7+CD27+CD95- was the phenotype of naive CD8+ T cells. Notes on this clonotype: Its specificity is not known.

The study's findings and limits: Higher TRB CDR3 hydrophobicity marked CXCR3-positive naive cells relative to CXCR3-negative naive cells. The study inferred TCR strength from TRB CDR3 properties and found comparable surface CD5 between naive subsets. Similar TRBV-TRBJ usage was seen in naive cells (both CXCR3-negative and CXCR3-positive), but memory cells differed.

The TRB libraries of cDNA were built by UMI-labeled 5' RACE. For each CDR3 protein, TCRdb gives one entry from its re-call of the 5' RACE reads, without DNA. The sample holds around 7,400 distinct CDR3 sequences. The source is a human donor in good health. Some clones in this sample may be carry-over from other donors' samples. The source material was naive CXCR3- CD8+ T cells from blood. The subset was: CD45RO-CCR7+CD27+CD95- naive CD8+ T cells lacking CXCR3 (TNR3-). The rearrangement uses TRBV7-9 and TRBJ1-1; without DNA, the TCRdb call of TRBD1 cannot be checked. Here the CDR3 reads CASSSGTGRYTEAFF.